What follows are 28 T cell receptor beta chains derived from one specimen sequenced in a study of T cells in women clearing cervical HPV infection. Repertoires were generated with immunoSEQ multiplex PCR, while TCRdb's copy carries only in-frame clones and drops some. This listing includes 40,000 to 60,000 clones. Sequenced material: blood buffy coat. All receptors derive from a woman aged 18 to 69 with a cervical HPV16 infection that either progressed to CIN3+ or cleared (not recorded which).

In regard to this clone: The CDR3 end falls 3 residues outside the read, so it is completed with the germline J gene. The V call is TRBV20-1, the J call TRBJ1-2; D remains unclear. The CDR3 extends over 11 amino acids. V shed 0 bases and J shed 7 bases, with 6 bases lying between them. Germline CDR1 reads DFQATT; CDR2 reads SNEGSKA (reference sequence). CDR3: CSARDPSGYTF. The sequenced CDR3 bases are TGCAGTGCTAGAGATCCGTCTGGC.

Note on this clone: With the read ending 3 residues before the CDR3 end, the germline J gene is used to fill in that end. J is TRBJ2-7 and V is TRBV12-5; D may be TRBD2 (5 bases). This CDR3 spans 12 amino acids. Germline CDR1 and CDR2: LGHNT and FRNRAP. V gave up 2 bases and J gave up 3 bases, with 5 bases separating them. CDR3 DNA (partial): TGTGCTAGTGGTTTGCGGGGCTACGAG. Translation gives CASGLRGYE. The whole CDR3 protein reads CASGLRGYEQYF.

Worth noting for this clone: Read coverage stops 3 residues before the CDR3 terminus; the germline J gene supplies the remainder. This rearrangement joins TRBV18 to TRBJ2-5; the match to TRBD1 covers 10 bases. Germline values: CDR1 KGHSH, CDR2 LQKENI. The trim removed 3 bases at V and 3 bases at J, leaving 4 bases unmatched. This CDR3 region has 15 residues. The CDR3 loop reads CASSPATGGEETQYF. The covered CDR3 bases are TGTGCCAGCTCACCCGCGACAGGGGGCGAAGAGACC.

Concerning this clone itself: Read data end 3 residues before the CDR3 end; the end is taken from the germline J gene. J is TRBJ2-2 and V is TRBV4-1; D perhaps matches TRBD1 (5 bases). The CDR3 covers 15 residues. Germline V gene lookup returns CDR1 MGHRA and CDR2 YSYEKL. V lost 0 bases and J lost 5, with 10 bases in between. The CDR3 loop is CASSQEDTVTGELFF. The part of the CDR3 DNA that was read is TGCGCCAGCAGCCAAGAGGACACGGTTACCGGGGAG.

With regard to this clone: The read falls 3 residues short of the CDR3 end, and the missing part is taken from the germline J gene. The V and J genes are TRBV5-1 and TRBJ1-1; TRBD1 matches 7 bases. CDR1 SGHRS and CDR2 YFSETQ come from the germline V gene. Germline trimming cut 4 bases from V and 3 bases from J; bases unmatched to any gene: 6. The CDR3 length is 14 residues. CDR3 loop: CASSVRGDDTEAFF. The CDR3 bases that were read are TGCGCCAGCAGCGTCAGGGGGGATGACACTGAA. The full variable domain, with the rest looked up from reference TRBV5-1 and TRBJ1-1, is KAGVTQTPRYLIKTRGQQVTLSCSPISGHRSVSWYQQTPGQGLQFLFEYFSETQRNKGNFPGRFSGRQFSNSRSEMNVSTLELGDSALYLCASSVRGDDTEAFFGQGTRLTVV.

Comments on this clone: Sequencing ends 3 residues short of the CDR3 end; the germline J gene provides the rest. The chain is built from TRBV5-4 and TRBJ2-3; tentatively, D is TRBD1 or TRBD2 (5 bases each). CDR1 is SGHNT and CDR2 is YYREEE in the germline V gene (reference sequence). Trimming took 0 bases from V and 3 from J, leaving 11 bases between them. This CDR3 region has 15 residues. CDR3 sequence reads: CASSLDQGETDTQYF. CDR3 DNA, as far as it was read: TGTGCCAGCAGCTTGGATCAGGGAGAAACAGATACG. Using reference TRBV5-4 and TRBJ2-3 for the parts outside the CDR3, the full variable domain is ETGVTQSPTHLIKTRGQQVTLRCSSQSGHNTVSWYQQALGQGPQFIFQYYREEENGRGNFPPRFSGLQFPNYSSELNVNALELDDSALYLCASSLDQGETDTQYFGPGTRLTVL.

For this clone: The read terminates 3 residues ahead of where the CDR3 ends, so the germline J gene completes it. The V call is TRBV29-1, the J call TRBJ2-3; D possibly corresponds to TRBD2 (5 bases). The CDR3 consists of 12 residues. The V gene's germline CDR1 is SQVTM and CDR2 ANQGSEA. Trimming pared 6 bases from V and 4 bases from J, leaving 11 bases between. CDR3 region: CSVSEAADTQYF. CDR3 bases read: TGCAGCGTATCTGAAGCGGCAGATACG.

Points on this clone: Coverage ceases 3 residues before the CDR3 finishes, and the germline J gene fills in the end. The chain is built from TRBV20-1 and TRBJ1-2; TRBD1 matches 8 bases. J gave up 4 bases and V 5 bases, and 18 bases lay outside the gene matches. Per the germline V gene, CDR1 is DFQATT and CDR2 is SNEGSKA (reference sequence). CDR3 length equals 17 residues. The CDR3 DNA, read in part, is TGCAGTGCTCGTCGGGTCGGGTTACAGGGGGAGGGCTATGGC. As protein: CSARRVGLQGEGYG. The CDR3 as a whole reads CSARRVGLQGEGYGYTF.

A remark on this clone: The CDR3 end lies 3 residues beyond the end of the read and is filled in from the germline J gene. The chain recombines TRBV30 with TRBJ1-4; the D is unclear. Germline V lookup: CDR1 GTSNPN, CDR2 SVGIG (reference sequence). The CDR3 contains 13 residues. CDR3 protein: CAWTLKRDSPLFF. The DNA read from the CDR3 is TGTGCCTGGACCCTCAAGCGGGATTCACCA.

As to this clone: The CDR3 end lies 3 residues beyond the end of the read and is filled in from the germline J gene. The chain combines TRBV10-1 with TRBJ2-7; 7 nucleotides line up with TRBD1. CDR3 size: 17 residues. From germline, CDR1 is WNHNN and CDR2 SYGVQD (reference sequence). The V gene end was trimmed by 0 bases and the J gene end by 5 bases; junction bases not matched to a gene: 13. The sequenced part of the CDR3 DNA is TGCGCCAGCAGTGAGTCCGCGACAGGGTCGAGCCTGGACGAG. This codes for CASSESATGSSLDE. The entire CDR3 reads CASSESATGSSLDEQYF.

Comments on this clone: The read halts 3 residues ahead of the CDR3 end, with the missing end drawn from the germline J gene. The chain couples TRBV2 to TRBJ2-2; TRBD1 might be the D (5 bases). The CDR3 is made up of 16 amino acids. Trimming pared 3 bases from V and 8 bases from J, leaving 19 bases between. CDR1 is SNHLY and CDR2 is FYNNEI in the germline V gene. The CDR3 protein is CASSDLLDKLRGELFF. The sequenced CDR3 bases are TGTGCCAGCAGTGACCTCCTGGACAAATTAAGAGGGGAG.

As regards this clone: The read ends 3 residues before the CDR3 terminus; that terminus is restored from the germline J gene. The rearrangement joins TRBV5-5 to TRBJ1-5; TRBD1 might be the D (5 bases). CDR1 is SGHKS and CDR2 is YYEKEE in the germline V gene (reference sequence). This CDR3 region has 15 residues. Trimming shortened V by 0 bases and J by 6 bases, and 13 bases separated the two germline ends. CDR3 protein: CASSLAAGGGQPQHF. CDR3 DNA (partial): TGTGCCAGCAGCTTGGCCGCCGGGGGAGGTCAGCCC. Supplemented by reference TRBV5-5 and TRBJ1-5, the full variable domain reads DAGVTQSPTHLIKTRGQQVTLRCSPISGHKSVSWYQQVLGQGPQFIFQYYEKEERGRGNFPDRFSARQFPNYSSELNVNALLLGDSALYLCASSLAAGGGQPQHFGDGTRLSIL.

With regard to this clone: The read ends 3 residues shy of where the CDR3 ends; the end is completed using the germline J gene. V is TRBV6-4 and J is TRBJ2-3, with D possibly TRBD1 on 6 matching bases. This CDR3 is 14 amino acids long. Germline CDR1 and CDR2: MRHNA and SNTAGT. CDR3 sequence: CASSEGADQETQYF. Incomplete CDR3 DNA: TGTGCCAGCAGTGAGGGGGCCGATCAAGAGACG.

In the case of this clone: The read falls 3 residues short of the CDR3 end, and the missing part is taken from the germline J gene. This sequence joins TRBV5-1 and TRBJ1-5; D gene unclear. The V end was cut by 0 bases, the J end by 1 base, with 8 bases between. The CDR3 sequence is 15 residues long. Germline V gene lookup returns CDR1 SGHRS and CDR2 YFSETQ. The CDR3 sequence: CASSLDSGSNQPQHF. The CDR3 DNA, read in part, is TGCGCCAGCAGCTTGGACAGTGGAAGCAATCAGCCC.

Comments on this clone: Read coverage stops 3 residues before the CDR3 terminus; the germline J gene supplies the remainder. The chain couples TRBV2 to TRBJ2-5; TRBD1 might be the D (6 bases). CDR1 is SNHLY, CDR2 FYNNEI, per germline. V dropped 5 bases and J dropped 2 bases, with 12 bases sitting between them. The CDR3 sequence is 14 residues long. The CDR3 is CASSTGTQQETQYF. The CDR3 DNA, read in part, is TGTGCCAGCAGTACCGGGACACAACAAGAGACC.

CDR3 sequence: CASSLDPVRNSPLHF. Incomplete CDR3 DNA: TGTGCCAGCAGCTTAGATCCCGTGCGTAACTCACCC. The chain joins TRBV13 to TRBJ1-6, with D unresolved. The read ends 3 residues before the CDR3 terminus; that terminus is restored from the germline J gene. The CDR3 is 15 amino acids. CDR1 and CDR2 (germline): PRHDT, FYEKMQ (reference sequence). V lost 1 base to trimming and J lost 10 bases, with 14 bases between them. The entire variable domain, with the rest obtained from reference TRBV13 and TRBJ1-6, is as follows: AAGVIQSPRHLIKEKRETATLKCYPIPRHDTVYWYQQGPGQDPQFLISFYEKMQSDKGSIPDRFSAQQFSDYHSELNMSSLELGDSALYFCASSLDPVRNSPLHFGNGTRLTVT.

The sequenced CDR3 bases are TGTGCCAGCAGTTCTACAGGGCACCGCGACGAG. Residues: CASSSTGHRDE. The whole CDR3 sequence is CASSSTGHRDEQYF. The chain combines TRBV12-3 or TRBV12-4 with TRBJ2-7, with D possibly matching TRBD1 (6 bases). The CDR3 is cut off 3 residues early in the read; its end comes from the germline J gene. The CDR3 totals 14 residues. V shed 4 bases and J shed 5 bases, with 15 bases lying between them.

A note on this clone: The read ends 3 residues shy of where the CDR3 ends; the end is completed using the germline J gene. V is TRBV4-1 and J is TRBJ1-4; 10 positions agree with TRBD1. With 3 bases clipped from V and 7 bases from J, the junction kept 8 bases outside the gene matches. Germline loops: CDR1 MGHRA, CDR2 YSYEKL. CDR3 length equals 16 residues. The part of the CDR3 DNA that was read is TGCGCCAGCAGCCAGGGACAGGGGAGTAAAAGTGAAAAA. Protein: CASSQGQGSKSEK. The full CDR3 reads CASSQGQGSKSEKLFF.

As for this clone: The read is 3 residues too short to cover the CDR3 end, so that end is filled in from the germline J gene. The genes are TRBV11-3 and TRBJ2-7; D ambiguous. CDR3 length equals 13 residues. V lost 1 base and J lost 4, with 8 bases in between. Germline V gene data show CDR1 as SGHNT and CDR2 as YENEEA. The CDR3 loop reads CASSLGANYEQYF. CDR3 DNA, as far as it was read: TGTGCCAGCAGCTTAGGAGCGAATTACGAG. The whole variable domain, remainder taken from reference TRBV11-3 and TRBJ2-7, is EAGVVQSPRYKIIEKKQPVAFWCNPISGHNTLYWYLQNLGQGPELLIRYENEEAVDDSQLPKDRFSAERLKGVDSTLKIQPAELGDSAVYLCASSLGANYEQYFGPGTRLTVT.

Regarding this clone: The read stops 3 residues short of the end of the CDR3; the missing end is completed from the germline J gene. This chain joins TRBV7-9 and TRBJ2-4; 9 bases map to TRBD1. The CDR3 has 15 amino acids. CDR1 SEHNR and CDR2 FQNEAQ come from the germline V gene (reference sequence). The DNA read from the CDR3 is TGTGCCAGCGGGTTGGGACAGGGAGGCGTCTATGGT. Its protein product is CASGLGQGGVYG. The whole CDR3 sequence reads CASGLGQGGVYGQYF.

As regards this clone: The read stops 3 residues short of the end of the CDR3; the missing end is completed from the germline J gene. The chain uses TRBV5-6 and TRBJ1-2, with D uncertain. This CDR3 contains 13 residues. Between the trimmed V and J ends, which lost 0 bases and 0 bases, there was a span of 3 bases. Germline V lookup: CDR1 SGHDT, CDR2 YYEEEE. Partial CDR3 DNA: TGTGCCAGCAGCTTGGGTACTAACTATGGC. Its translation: CASSLGTNYG. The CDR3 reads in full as CASSLGTNYGYTF.

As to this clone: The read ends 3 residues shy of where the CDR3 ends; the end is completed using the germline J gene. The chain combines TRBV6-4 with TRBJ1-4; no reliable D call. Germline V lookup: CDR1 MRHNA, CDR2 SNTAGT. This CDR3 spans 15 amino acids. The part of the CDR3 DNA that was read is TGTGCCAGCAGCGCGGACCCTACGGGGAATTCACCA. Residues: CASSADPTGNSP. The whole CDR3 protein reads CASSADPTGNSPLFF.

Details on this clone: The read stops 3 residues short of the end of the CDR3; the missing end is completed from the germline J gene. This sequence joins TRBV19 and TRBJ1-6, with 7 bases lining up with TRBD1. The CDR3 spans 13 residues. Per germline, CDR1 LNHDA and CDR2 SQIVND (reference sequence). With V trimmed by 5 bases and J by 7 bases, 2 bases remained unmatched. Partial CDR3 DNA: TGTGCCAGTAGTGTCAGGGGGAATTCACCC. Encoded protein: CASSVRGNSP. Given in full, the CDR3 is CASSVRGNSPLHF.

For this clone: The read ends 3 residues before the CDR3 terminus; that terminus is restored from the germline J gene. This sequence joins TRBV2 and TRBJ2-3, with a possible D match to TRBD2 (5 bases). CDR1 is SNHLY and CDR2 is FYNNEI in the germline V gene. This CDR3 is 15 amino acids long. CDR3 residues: CASSDIRGTPETQYF. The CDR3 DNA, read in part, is TGTGCCAGCAGTGATATCCGGGGTACCCCGGAGACG.

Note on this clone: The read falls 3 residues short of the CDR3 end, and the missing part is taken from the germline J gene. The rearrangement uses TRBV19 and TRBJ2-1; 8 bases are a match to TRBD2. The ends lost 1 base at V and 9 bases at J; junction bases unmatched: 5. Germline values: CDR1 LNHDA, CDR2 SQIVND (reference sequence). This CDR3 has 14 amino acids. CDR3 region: CASSIVRGGTEQFF. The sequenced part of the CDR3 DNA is TGTGCCAGTAGTATAGTCCGGGGGGGCACTGAG.

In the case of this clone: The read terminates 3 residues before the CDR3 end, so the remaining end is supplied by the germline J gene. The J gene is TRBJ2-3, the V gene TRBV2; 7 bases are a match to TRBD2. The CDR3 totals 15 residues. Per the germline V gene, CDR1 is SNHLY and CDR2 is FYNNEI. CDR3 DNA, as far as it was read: TGTGCCAGCAGTGAGGGGGGGATCGGCAATCAGCCG. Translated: CASSEGGIGNQP. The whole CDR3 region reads CASSEGGIGNQPQYF.

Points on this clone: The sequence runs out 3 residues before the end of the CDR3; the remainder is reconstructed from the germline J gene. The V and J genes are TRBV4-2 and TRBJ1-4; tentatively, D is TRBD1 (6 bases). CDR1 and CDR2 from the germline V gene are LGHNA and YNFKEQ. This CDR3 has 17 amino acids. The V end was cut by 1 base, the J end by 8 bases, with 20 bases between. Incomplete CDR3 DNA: TGTGCCAGCAGCCAAGTAGGTCCGGCAGGGGTAAGGGAAAAA. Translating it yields CASSQVGPAGVREK. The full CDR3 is CASSQVGPAGVREKLFF.

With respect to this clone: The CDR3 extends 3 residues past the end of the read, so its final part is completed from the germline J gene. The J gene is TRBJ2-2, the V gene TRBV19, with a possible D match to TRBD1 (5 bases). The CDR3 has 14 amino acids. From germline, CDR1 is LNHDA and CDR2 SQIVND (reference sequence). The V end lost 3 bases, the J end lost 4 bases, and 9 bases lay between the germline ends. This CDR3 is CASSIGQTTGELFF. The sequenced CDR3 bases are TGTGCCAGTAGTATCGGACAAACCACCGGGGAG.